The sequence of this TCR beta chain was determined in a study of shared clonotypes between healthy human individuals. There were only Caucasian adults among the donors, and all lived in Nashville, Tennessee. Points from the study as a whole: The sharing of about 5% of naive CD4 clonotypes was seen across a handful of donors. With few donors, the genetic and exposure-history diversity represented was limited.

Comments on this clone: What it binds is unknown.

Germline CDR1 and CDR2: SGHTA and FQGNSA. This CDR3 region has 15 residues. With 1 base removed from V and 1 base from J, the gap between germline ends came to 8 bases. The data were produced by immunoSEQ multiplex PCR, yet TCRdb's version contains in-frame clones alone and is incomplete. The sample records 2 million to 2.5 million clones, 80% to 95% being singletons. The source material was naive CD4+ T cells from PBMCs. The subset: CD45RA+ positively selected. The TCR sequence derives from a man between 18 and 35 years old in good health. Some clones in this sample may be carry-over from other donors' samples. The J gene is TRBJ2-1, the V gene TRBV7-2; tentative D call: TRBD1 (5 bases). CDR3 sequence (DNA): TGTGCCAGCAGCTTAGTCCAGGGTTCCTACAATGAGCAGTTCTTC. Protein sequence: CASSLVQGSYNEQFF. The full variable domain, with the rest looked up from reference TRBV7-2 and TRBJ2-1, is GAGVSQSPSNKVTEKGKDVELRCDPISGHTALYWYRQSLGQGLEFLIYFQGNSAPDKSGLPSDRFSAERTGGSVSTLTIQRTQQEDSAVYLCASSLVQGSYNEQFFGPGTRLTVL.